This T cell receptor (beta chain) came from a study of T cells after yellow fever vaccination. General study points: Overall, a small share of clonotypes was seen in both CD4 and CD8 compartments. High-abundance clonotypes from the bulk population could contaminate FACS-sorted repertoires. Most primary-vaccination clones reappeared after the booster (96% CD4, about 88% CD8).

CDR1 MGHRA and CDR2 YSYEKL come from the germline V gene. CDR3 length equals 18 residues. Trimming removed 3 bases from V and 3 bases from J, with 21 bases in between. Many counts were recorded for this clonotype. Its antigen is unknown. 5'RACE template switching added a universal primer site and UMIs to TCR cDNA. TCRdb analysed the 5' RACE reads with MiXCR anew, one entry per CDR3 protein. The table shows 100,000 to 150,000 distinct CDR3 sequences, with 7.4% occurring only once. The rearrangement uses TRBV4-1 and TRBJ1-5, with a tentative D call TRBD1 (5 bases). The sample was CD4+ T cells sorted from PBMCs, taken 9 to 11 days after the first yellow fever vaccination. The TCR comes from a man aged 18 to 29 who received the YFV17D yellow fever vaccine. CDR3 nucleotide sequence: TGCGCCAGCAGCCACGGGTCAAAGGGTAGACAGTCCAATCAGCCCCAGCATTTT. Protein: CASSHGSKGRQSNQPQHF.